One sample yielded the 28 T cell receptor beta chains listed below, sequenced in a study of post-analysis software for immune sequencing data. Unique molecular identifiers were present in the TCR beta cDNA libraries. TCRdb re-derived calls from the PCR reads in MiXCR, one entry per CDR3 protein. The sample includes 750,000 to 950,000 distinct CDR3 sequences, more than 45% of them seen just once. The study, taken as a whole, reports: Controls had lower frequencies than patients of four or five TRBV segments, which included TRBV5-6, TRBV5-1 and TRBV20-1.

No cognate antigen is known for these TCRs. The sample taken for sequencing was blood. Receptors originate from a girl aged 10-17 years with multiple sclerosis.

This clonotype was seen only a few times. V usage is TRBV5-1 and J usage is TRBJ2-7, with 7 bases fitting TRBD2. This CDR3 comprises 14 residues. The germline V gene has CDR1 SGHRS and CDR2 YFSETQ. V shed 1 base and J 3 bases; nucleotides not matched to a gene: 4. The CDR3 DNA reads as TGCGCCAGCAGCTTGCCGGGAGGCCTCTACGAGCAGTACTTC. This gives the protein CASSLPGGLYEQYF.

This clonotype was counted only a few times. This chain connects TRBV12-3 or TRBV12-4 to TRBJ1-1; a possible D gene is TRBD1 (6 bases). The CDR3 has 15 amino acids. V dropped 5 bases and J dropped 3 bases, with 16 bases sitting between them. The CDR3 coding sequence is TGTGCCAGCAGTCGAAGCGGGGGGGGCCACACTGAAGCTTTCTTT. Its translation: CASSRSGGGHTEAFF.

In this sample, this clonotype turned up a few times. This chain links TRBV20-1 with TRBJ1-2, with 7 bases fitting TRBD1. Germline-derived CDR1 and CDR2 are DFQATT and SNEGSKA (reference sequence). The CDR3 runs to 15 residues. V shed 5 bases and J 8 bases; nucleotides not matched to a gene: 17. CDR3 bases: TGCAGTGCTGGGGAGGGGACAGACCTTTACAGAGGCTACACCTTC. Its protein is CSAGEGTDLYRGYTF.

The rearrangement joins TRBV4-2 to TRBJ2-1; TRBD2 is a possible D gene (5 bases). From germline, CDR1 is LGHNA and CDR2 YNFKEQ. The CDR3 is made up of 15 amino acids. Trimming took 0 bases from V and 8 from J, leaving 14 bases between them. The CDR3 spells CASSQESRGGDEQFF. CDR3 bases: TGTGCCAGCAGCCAAGAATCACGAGGAGGAGATGAGCAGTTCTTC.

The chain uses TRBV20-1 and TRBJ1-2; TRBD1 might be the D (5 bases). The V gene lost 1 base and the J gene lost 4 bases, with 13 bases spanning the gap. This CDR3 is built from 14 residues. The germline V gene has CDR1 DFQATT and CDR2 SNEGSKA (reference sequence). The CDR3: CSARVGMGLYGYTF. The CDR3 bases are TGCAGTGCTAGAGTTGGTATGGGGCTCTATGGCTACACCTTC.

The chain joins TRBV4-2 to TRBJ2-1, with TRBD2 matching 11 bases. This CDR3 comprises 17 residues. Germline CDR1 is LGHNA and CDR2 is YNFKEQ. V trimming: 4 bases; J trimming: 5 bases; junction bases outside the gene matches: 10. The CDR3 bases are TGTGCCAGCAGCCTAAGATTTGGGACTAGCGGCCACAATGAGCAGTTCTTC. Translated: CASSLRFGTSGHNEQFF.

This clonotype was observed a few times. V gene TRBV9 combines with J gene TRBJ2-6; D is unclear. V shed 0 bases and J shed 0 bases, with 10 bases lying between them. Looked up from germline, CDR1 is SGDLS and CDR2 is YYNGEE. The CDR3 loop spans 17 amino acids. CDR3: CASSVAQYPSGANVLTF. CDR3 nucleotide sequence: TGTGCCAGCAGCGTAGCCCAGTATCCCTCTGGGGCCAACGTCCTGACTTTC. Supplemented by reference TRBV9 and TRBJ2-6, the full variable domain reads DSGVTQTPKHLITATGQRVTLRCSPRSGDLSVYWYQQSLDQGLQFLIQYYNGEERAKGNILERFSAQQFPDLHSELNLSSLELGDSALYFCASSVAQYPSGANVLTFGAGSRLTVL.

The rearrangement links TRBV18 to TRBJ1-1; the match to TRBD1 covers 7 bases. Germline CDR1 KGHSH, CDR2 LQKENI. This CDR3 has 14 amino acids. The J segment lost 3 bases and the V segment lost 5 bases, leaving 6 bases of the junction unmatched. CDR3 residues: CASSAFQGDTEAFF. Written as DNA, the CDR3 is TGTGCCAGCTCAGCCTTTCAGGGGGACACTGAAGCTTTCTTT.

V and J are TRBV4-2 and TRBJ1-2, with D uncertain. The germline V gene encodes CDR1 LGHNA and CDR2 YNFKEQ. V was shortened by 5 bases and J by 3 bases, with 10 bases between the two germline ends. CDR3 length: 13 amino acids. The CDR3, as DNA: TGTGCCAGCAGCTACCAGGTTGACTATGGCTACACCTTC. Translated: CASSYQVDYGYTF.

This chain joins TRBV29-1 and TRBJ2-5; D possibly corresponds to TRBD1 (5 bases). The length of the CDR3 is 13 residues. The germline gives CDR1 SQVTM, CDR2 ANQGSEA. The germline V and J ends were trimmed by 6 bases and 1 base, with 12 bases remaining between them. DNA for the CDR3: TGCAGCGTCCCTGGCAGGGTCCAAGAGACCCAGTACTTC. This translates into CSVPGRVQETQYF.

The rearrangement joins TRBV4-3 to TRBJ2-5; D call uncertain. The DNA end is a closer match to TRBJ2-7, so the J assignment may be wrong. CDR1 LGHNA and CDR2 YSLEER come from the germline V gene. The CDR3 covers 13 residues. The CDR3 here is CASSQEETNEQYF. The CDR3 nucleotides read TGCGCCAGCAGCCAAGAGGAAACAAACGAGCAGTACTTC.

The chain is built from TRBV7-9 and TRBJ2-1, with 10 bases fitting TRBD2. This CDR3 is 19 amino acids long. With 1 base clipped from V and 7 bases from J, the junction kept 16 bases outside the gene matches. Germline CDR1 SEHNR, CDR2 FQNEAQ (reference sequence). The CDR3 DNA reads as TGTGCCAGCAGCTTAGATGCCCCGGTCCCTAGCGGGAGTAGGAATGAGCAGTTCTTC. Its translation is CASSLDAPVPSGSRNEQFF.

The chain combines TRBV5-1 with TRBJ2-5; D tentatively reads TRBD1 or TRBD2 (5 bases each). The CDR3 has 14 amino acids. Germline V lookup: CDR1 SGHRS, CDR2 YFSETQ. V gave up 4 bases and J gave up 2 bases, with 12 bases separating them. The CDR3 DNA follows: TGCGCCAGCAGCCCCTGGGACGGACAAGAGACCCAGTACTTC. Translating it yields CASSPWDGQETQYF. Based on the CDR3 plus reference TRBV5-1 and TRBJ2-5, the full variable domain is KAGVTQTPRYLIKTRGQQVTLSCSPISGHRSVSWYQQTPGQGLQFLFEYFSETQRNKGNFPGRFSGRQFSNSRSEMNVSTLELGDSALYLCASSPWDGQETQYFGPGTRLLVL.

The chain employs TRBV27 and TRBJ1-5; TRBD1 matches 7 bases. V gave up 5 bases and J gave up 2 bases; unmatched junction bases: 6. The germline gives CDR1 MNHEY, CDR2 SMNVEV (reference sequence). The CDR3 loop spans 15 amino acids. CDR3: CASSNAGGGNQPQHF. DNA for the CDR3: TGTGCCAGCAGTAATGCAGGGGGGGGCAATCAGCCCCAGCATTTT.

The chain carries TRBV29-1 and TRBJ2-7; a possible D gene is TRBD1 (5 bases). Trimming stripped 7 bases from V and 3 bases from J, with 16 bases between. CDR1 and CDR2 (germline): SQVTM, ANQGSEA. This CDR3 has 13 amino acids. The CDR3 DNA reads as TGCAGCGGGTCTAAAGGGGATCTCTACGAGCAGTACTTC. Amino acid sequence: CSGSKGDLYEQYF.

The gene calls are TRBV4-1 and TRBJ2-7; D unresolved. CDR1 is MGHRA, CDR2 YSYEKL, per germline. The length of the CDR3 is 15 residues. V shed 0 bases and J shed 4 bases, with 13 bases lying between them. In DNA, the CDR3 is TGCGCCAGCAGCCAAGAACCAACTGGGCCTTACGAGCAGTACTTC. Translation: CASSQEPTGPYEQYF.

The rearrangement links TRBV20-1 to TRBJ2-1; D is undetermined. CDR1 DFQATT and CDR2 SNEGSKA come from the germline V gene (reference sequence). This CDR3 comprises 10 residues. V lost 3 bases and J lost 12, with 9 bases in between. CDR3 protein: CSASQIGQFF. In nucleotides, the CDR3 is TGCAGTGCTAGCCAAATAGGGCAGTTCTTC.

In its sample, this clonotype was seen a few times. V and J are TRBV28 and TRBJ2-7; D might be TRBD2 (5 bases). The CDR3 covers 14 residues. Trimming took 7 bases from V and 2 from J, leaving 15 bases between them. Germline CDR1 is MDHEN and CDR2 is SYDVKM. CDR3 nucleotides: TGTGCCAGCATGGTTGAAGGACTGACCTACGAGCAGTACTTC. Its protein product is CASMVEGLTYEQYF.

CDR3 nucleotides: TGTGCCACCAGCGGCCAGGGTACGTCGGGTCTTCAGGTCTATGGCTACACCTTC. Its translation: CATSGQGTSGLQVYGYTF. The chain couples TRBV15 to TRBJ1-2; perhaps TRBD1 as D (5 bases). The CDR3 covers 18 residues. The germline V gene has CDR1 LNHNV and CDR2 YYDKDF (reference sequence). Trimming took 5 bases from V and 4 from J, leaving 26 bases between them.

This clonotype was counted once. An end of the junction does not agree with germline; a read error may underlie this. This chain uses TRBV29-1 with TRBJ2-3, with D possibly matching TRBD2 (6 bases). Germline lookup yields CDR1 SQVTM and CDR2 ANQGSEA. The CDR3 has 16 residues. CDR3 sequence: CSVASGPGRLGDTRYF. CDR3 nucleotide sequence: TGCAGCGTTGCGTCGGGACCGGGGAGGTTGGGAGATACGCGGTATTTT.

For the CDR3, the DNA is TGTGCCAGCAGACAACAGGGGTCGGACGAGCAGTACTTC. It translates to CASRQQGSDEQYF. This chain joins TRBV6-5 and TRBJ2-7, with 7 bases identical to TRBD1. The V segment lost 6 bases and the J segment 5 bases; nucleotides outside the gene matches: 7. This CDR3 is 13 amino acids long. The germline CDR1 and CDR2 sequences are MNHEY and SVGAGI.

J is TRBJ2-7 and V is TRBV5-1; TRBD1 might be the D (5 bases). The J call may not be correct, given that the DNA end is closer to TRBJ2-5. This CDR3 comprises 15 residues. The V gene's germline CDR1 is SGHRS and CDR2 YFSETQ. CDR3 region: CASSLAGHGAETQYF. As DNA, the CDR3 is TGCGCCAGCAGCTTGGCAGGGCATGGAGCCGAGACCCAGTACTTC.

The chain carries TRBV27 and TRBJ2-7; 9 bases map to TRBD2. J was trimmed by 2 bases and V by 9 bases; bases with no gene match: 8. This CDR3 is built from 14 residues. Germline assignment: CDR1 MNHEY and CDR2 SMNVEV (reference sequence). The CDR3 protein is CASSTSGPTYEQYF. DNA of the CDR3: TGTGCCAGTTCCACTAGCGGGCCGACCTACGAGCAGTACTTC.

Note on this clonotype: A much larger clone differs by one base, so this may be a read error. This chain links TRBV12-3 or TRBV12-4 with TRBJ1-2; possibly TRBD1 for D (6 bases). The CDR3 has 16 amino acids. This CDR3 is CTSSPQGGWGSYGYTF. The CDR3, as DNA: TGTACCAGCAGCCCACAAGGGGGATGGGGCAGCTATGGCTACACCTTC.

The rearrangement links TRBV7-9 to TRBJ2-4, with D hard to call. V was pared by 1 base and J by 0 bases, with 10 bases between. The CDR3 totals 16 residues. CDR1 is SEHNR and CDR2 is FQNEAQ in the germline V gene (reference sequence). CDR3 nucleotide sequence: TGTGCCAGCAGCTTAGTTTCCCAGTTAGCCAAAAACATTCAGTACTTC. This codes for CASSLVSQLAKNIQYF.

The rearrangement joins TRBV30 to TRBJ2-4, with TRBD2 identical over 7 bases. The end of the DNA is better explained by TRBJ2-5, so the J call may be wrong. The germline V gene encodes CDR1 GTSNPN and CDR2 SVGIG (reference sequence). This CDR3 spans 14 amino acids. The CDR3 region has the DNA TGTGCCTGGACCGCGCGGGAGTTGGTAGAGACCCAGTACTTC. It translates to CAWTARELVETQYF.

The chain employs TRBV20-1 and TRBJ1-5; 7 positions match TRBD1. CDR1 and CDR2 (germline): DFQATT, SNEGSKA (reference sequence). This CDR3 contains 14 residues. With 4 bases clipped from V and 3 bases from J, the junction kept 6 bases outside the gene matches. The CDR3 spells CSATETGFNQPQHF. Here the CDR3 DNA reads TGCAGTGCTACCGAGACAGGGTTCAATCAGCCCCAGCATTTT.

This chain uses TRBV4-2 with TRBJ1-5; D possibly corresponds to TRBD1 (6 bases). The ends were cut back, 0 bases at V and 9 bases at J, with 18 bases in the middle. Per germline, CDR1 LGHNA and CDR2 YNFKEQ. This CDR3 comprises 16 residues. The CDR3 loop reads CASSQDSGQQDRPQHF. CDR3 DNA: TGTGCCAGCAGCCAAGACTCCGGACAGCAGGATCGGCCCCAGCATTTT.